Listed below are T cell receptor beta chains from one sample, sequenced in a study of T cells in Graves' hyperthyroidism and ophthalmopathy. MiXCR, run by TCRdb on the multiplex PCR reads, gives a single entry per CDR3 protein. The table includes over 200,000 distinct CDR3 sequences, roughly 15% detected once. The sequenced sample consisted of blood. The source is a man in his fifties or sixties with Graves' hyperthyroidism. Both conserved end residues are part of each CDR3. The order of the fields is clone size, D gene, V gene, J gene, CDR3 DNA, CDR3 protein. The D gene is left open where the match is weak. Clone sizes are given selectively: once, few, many, or a class where the clone is expanded.

abundance: few; d_gene: .; v_gene: TRBV20-1; j_gene: TRBJ2-7; CDR3nt: TGCAGTGCTAGCTCTATCTACGGTGGGGACGAGCAGTACTTC; CDR3aa: CSASSIYGGDEQYF
abundance: many; d_gene: TRBD2; v_gene: TRBV6-5; j_gene: TRBJ2-5; CDR3nt: TGTGCCAGCAGTTACTGGGGGGGCCAAGAGACCCAGTACTTC; CDR3aa: CASSYWGGQETQYF
abundance: .; d_gene: .; v_gene: TRBV4-3; j_gene: TRBJ2-6; CDR3nt: TGCGCCAGCAGCCAGCGGTGGGGGGCCAACGTCCTGACTTTC; CDR3aa: CASSQRWGANVLTF
abundance: many; d_gene: .; v_gene: TRBV20-1; j_gene: TRBJ2-3; CDR3nt: TGCAGTGCTAGAGGAGCGGACACAGATACGCAGTATTTT; CDR3aa: CSARGADTDTQYF
abundance: few; d_gene: TRBD2; v_gene: TRBV4-3; j_gene: TRBJ2-1; CDR3nt: TGCGCCAGCAGCCAAGACGGCTGGCTAGCGGGTGGGGACAATGAGCAGTTCTTC; CDR3aa: CASSQDGWLAGGDNEQFF
abundance: few; d_gene: .; v_gene: TRBV5-1; j_gene: TRBJ2-5; CDR3nt: TGCGCCAGCGCCGGAGGGACCCAGTACTTC; CDR3aa: CASAGGTQYF
abundance: many; d_gene: .; v_gene: TRBV6-2/TRBV6-3; j_gene: TRBJ1-5; CDR3nt: TGTGCCAGCAGTTCCGTTGATCAGGGGAATCAGCCCCAGCATTTT; CDR3aa: CASSSVDQGNQPQHF
abundance: few; d_gene: TRBD1; v_gene: TRBV7-8; j_gene: TRBJ2-1; CDR3nt: TGTGCCAGCAGCTTAAGACAGGGACACGACAATGAGCAGTTCTTC; CDR3aa: CASSLRQGHDNEQFF
abundance: .; d_gene: .; v_gene: TRBV2; j_gene: TRBJ2-4; CDR3nt: TGTGCCAGCAGTGAAGCGCTTCGAAGGACGAAAAACATTCAGTACTTC; CDR3aa: CASSEALRRTKNIQYF
abundance: many; d_gene: .; v_gene: TRBV12-3/TRBV12-4; j_gene: TRBJ2-7; CDR3nt: TGTGCCAGCGGCCTCCTTTCCCGGGAGCAGTACTTC; CDR3aa: CASGLLSREQYF
abundance: many; d_gene: TRBD1; v_gene: TRBV18; j_gene: TRBJ2-1; CDR3nt: TGTGCCAGCTCACCCCGTACAGGGGTAAGAGGGGATGAGCAGTTCTTC; CDR3aa: CASSPRTGVRGDEQFF
abundance: many; d_gene: .; v_gene: TRBV5-5; j_gene: TRBJ2-1; CDR3nt: TGTGCCAGCAGCTTTTCCGACAATGAGCAGTTCTTC; CDR3aa: CASSFSDNEQFF
abundance: many; d_gene: .; v_gene: TRBV7-9; j_gene: TRBJ2-7; CDR3nt: TGTGCCAGCAGCCCAGGACGGGGCTACGAGCAGTACTTC; CDR3aa: CASSPGRGYEQYF
abundance: .; d_gene: .; v_gene: TRBV7-9; j_gene: TRBJ2-1; CDR3nt: TGTGCCAGCAGCTCAAAACACAGGGTCGGCTCCTACAATGAGCAGTTCTTC; CDR3aa: CASSSKHRVGSYNEQFF
abundance: .; d_gene: TRBD2; v_gene: TRBV14; j_gene: TRBJ2-1; CDR3nt: TGTGCCAGCAGCCACAAGGACTCCAGACTAGCGGGGCTGAATGAGCAGTTCTTC; CDR3aa: CASSHKDSRLAGLNEQFF
abundance: many; d_gene: .; v_gene: TRBV20-1; j_gene: TRBJ1-3; CDR3nt: TGCAGTGTTCCCGGGAGAGCTGGAAACACCATATATTTT; CDR3aa: CSVPGRAGNTIYF
abundance: many; d_gene: .; v_gene: TRBV14; j_gene: TRBJ2-7; CDR3nt: TGTGCCAGCAGCCAAGATCTGGGCAACGAGCAGTACTTC; CDR3aa: CASSQDLGNEQYF
abundance: .; d_gene: .; v_gene: TRBV4-1; j_gene: TRBJ1-5; CDR3nt: TGCGCCAGCAGCCACGACCGGTTGCGGAGGAGGGAAGATCAGCCCCAGCATTTT; CDR3aa: CASSHDRLRRREDQPQHF
abundance: many; d_gene: TRBD2; v_gene: TRBV11-3; j_gene: TRBJ2-1; CDR3nt: TGTGCCAGCAGCGGGAGGGCTAGAGATGAGCAGTTCTTC; CDR3aa: CASSGRARDEQFF
abundance: .; d_gene: TRBD1; v_gene: TRBV28; j_gene: TRBJ1-1; CDR3nt: TGTGCCAGCATTCTCACAGGGGTTACTGAAGCTTTCTTT; CDR3aa: CASILTGVTEAFF
abundance: many; d_gene: TRBD2; v_gene: TRBV11-3; j_gene: TRBJ2-3; CDR3nt: TGTGCCAGCAGCTCAAGCGGGGCGGCAGATACGCAGTATTTT; CDR3aa: CASSSSGAADTQYF
abundance: many; d_gene: .; v_gene: TRBV20-1; j_gene: TRBJ1-1; CDR3nt: TGCAGTGCTAGTGAGGTTTTCGTGAACACTGAAGCTTTCTTT; CDR3aa: CSASEVFVNTEAFF
abundance: many; d_gene: .; v_gene: TRBV10-3; j_gene: TRBJ2-3; CDR3nt: TGTGCCATCAGTGAGGCAGATACGCAGTATTTT; CDR3aa: CAISEADTQYF
abundance: .; d_gene: TRBD2; v_gene: TRBV27; j_gene: TRBJ2-1; CDR3nt: TGTACCAGCAGTTTCGGGACTAGGGCATACAATGAGCAGTTCTTC; CDR3aa: CTSSFGTRAYNEQFF
abundance: few; d_gene: .; v_gene: TRBV5-1; j_gene: TRBJ2-7; CDR3nt: TGCGCCAGCAGAATTGAGAGGTCCTACGAGCAGTACTTC; CDR3aa: CASRIERSYEQYF
abundance: .; d_gene: TRBD2; v_gene: TRBV15; j_gene: TRBJ2-3; CDR3nt: TGTGCCACCAGCAGAGGTGGCGGGAGGGCTTCAGATACGCAGTATTTT; CDR3aa: CATSRGGGRASDTQYF
abundance: many; d_gene: .; v_gene: TRBV18; j_gene: TRBJ1-4; CDR3nt: TGTGCCAGCTCACCGAGACGGAGTGAAAAACTGTTTTTT; CDR3aa: CASSPRRSEKLFF
abundance: .; d_gene: .; v_gene: TRBV28; j_gene: TRBJ2-7; CDR3nt: TGTGCCAGCAGTCGGCCATACGAGAGCAGGTACTTC; CDR3aa: CASSRPYESRYF
abundance: .; d_gene: .; v_gene: TRBV11-2; j_gene: TRBJ2-7; CDR3nt: TGTGCCAGCAGCTTAGGGGACCTCTCCTACGAGCAGTACTTC; CDR3aa: CASSLGDLSYEQYF
abundance: few; d_gene: TRBD2; v_gene: TRBV2; j_gene: TRBJ2-5; CDR3nt: TGTGCCAGCAGTAGGTTAGCGGGAGAGACCCAGTACTTC; CDR3aa: CASSRLAGETQYF
abundance: few; d_gene: TRBD2; v_gene: TRBV19; j_gene: TRBJ2-1; CDR3nt: TGTGCCAGTAGGGGCACGGGAGGTCAAAACTACAATGAGCAGTTCTTC; CDR3aa: CASRGTGGQNYNEQFF